This T cell receptor (beta chain) was identified in a study of blood T cell repertoires in COVID-19 (dated by TCRdb to between 2020 and 2021). With regard to the full study: Samples covering the acute and convalescent phases of COVID-19 were provided by collaborators in the United States, Italy and Spain. The prospective study material was composed of cDNA or gDNA derived from T cells, B-cell-depleted T cells, or PBMCs. The dataset comprised deeply sampled blood TCRbeta repertoires from subjects exposed to, actively infected with, or recovered from COVID-19. A freely available public database, intended as a resource for researchers studying the immune response to SARS-CoV-2, is where the repertoires were released. The samples were drawn from the first 160 participants of the ongoing ImmuneRACE study and from 1,254 subjects provided by 6 global collaborators. Sample metadata almost always included a de-identified subject ID, COVID-19 status, age in years and sex. Where HLA class I and class II types were available, the types were taken from metadata supplied by the sample provider, not from assay-based typing.

On this clone itself: Its specific antigen is unknown. Base qualities are not provided; no much larger clone lies one nucleotide away.

TCRbeta CDR3 regions were amplified from genomic DNA by means of the immunoSEQ Assay, a bias-controlled multiplex PCR. The paper's data handling went like this. The number of nucleated cells in each sample was estimated from the amplification of reference gene primers within the assay. Sequence reads were collapsed and filtered to measure the absolute abundance of every unique TCRbeta CDR3 rearrangement. For each sample, productive Simpson clonality was calculated by taking the square root of Simpson's diversity index across productive rearrangements. In its TCRdb copy, this immuneACCESS table keeps in-frame sequences only and misses some clones. Where compared with another copy, unresolved V genes explain less than half of these, and the others have no known cause. V and J calls plus clone size are reproduced from that table; the DNA served to infer D and trimming. The sample table lists about 230,000 clones, around 84% of them with a count of one. The ten largest clones take up around a sixth of the sample.

The germline V gene (reference sequence) sets CDR1 to MNHNY and CDR2 to SVGAGI. Relative to germline, V is missing 0 bases and J is missing 4 bases, with 6 bases of the junction outside any gene match. The CDR3 contains 16 residues, cysteine and phenylalanine counted. The CDR3 DNA has 48 bases and is translated from base 1. General findings and caveats noted by the study authors: How much clinical and demographic metadata was included differed by source and by participant, and the metadata was provided uncurated.

The collaborating institutions used their own protocols to collect whole blood in K2EDTA tubes. For TCRbeta analysis, collaborator samples were shipped as frozen whole blood, as isolated PBMCs, or as DNA extracted from either sample type. The chain employs TRBV6-6 and TRBJ2-7; the central 10 bases match TRBD2. The sequence was obtained from a woman of 80 years or more with active or convalescent COVID-19. The sample was peripheral blood. The nucleotides are TGTGCCAGCAGTTACTCTATCGTAGCGGGAGGATACGAGCAGTACTTC. This sequence encodes CASSYSIVAGGYEQYF.